Listed here are 28 T cell receptor beta chains from one sample, sequenced in a study of CD8 T cells in Susac syndrome. Reverse transcription of roughly 0.45 to 1 ug RNA was carried out with random hexamers. From the immunoSEQ multiplex PCR reads, TCRdb called clonotypes with MiXCR, one entry per CDR3 protein. The sample contains around 190,000 distinct CDR3 sequences, 94% of which appear only once. Material for sequencing was CD4+ T cells from PBMCs. The source is a human donor with Susac syndrome.

The table lists this clonotype with a count of one. J is TRBJ2-5 and V is TRBV6-1; D gene unclear. This CDR3 contains 14 residues. V lost 5 bases, J lost 2 bases, and 12 bases lay in between. The V gene's germline CDR1 is MNHNS and CDR2 SASEGT. As DNA, the CDR3 is TGTGCCAGCAGTAGGACGGCGGTTCAAGAGACCCAGTACTTC. It translates to CASSRTAVQETQYF.

The chain links TRBV20-1 to TRBJ1-1; D is undetermined. Germline CDR1 is DFQATT and CDR2 is SNEGSKA (reference sequence). Trimming shortened V by 3 bases and J by 3 bases, and 11 bases separated the two germline ends. The CDR3 runs 13 residues. CDR3 sequence: CSARTATDTEAFF. The DNA for the CDR3 is TGCAGTGCTAGGACGGCGACGGACACTGAAGCTTTCTTT.

This chain joins TRBV10-3 and TRBJ1-5; D ambiguous. CDR1 ENHRY and CDR2 SYGVKD come from the germline V gene. CDR3 length: 13 amino acids. Trimming cost V 7 bases and J 3 bases, with 10 bases left between them. Here the CDR3 reads CAITGSPNQPQHF. CDR3 in DNA: TGTGCCATCACGGGGTCTCCCAATCAGCCCCAGCATTTT.

The rearrangement joins TRBV12-3 or TRBV12-4 to TRBJ1-2, with 9 bases aligning to TRBD1. The CDR3 has 14 amino acids. V shed 6 bases, J shed 5 bases, and the junction held 7 bases outside the gene matches. The CDR3 loop is CASSQQGALYGYTF. The CDR3 nucleotides read TGTGCCAGCAGCCAACAGGGGGCTTTGTATGGCTACACCTTC.

The CDR3 region is CATSDWGTDPQYF. The CDR3 DNA sequence: TGTGCCACCAGTGATTGGGGGACAGACCCCCAGTATTTT. V is TRBV24-1 and J is TRBJ2-3; 7 nucleotides agree with TRBD1. After removal of 2 bases from V and 12 bases from J, the junction contained 7 bases not matched to a gene. Germline V CDR1 and CDR2: KGHDR, SFDVKD. This CDR3 region has 13 residues.

V gene TRBV9 combines with J gene TRBJ1-1; no firm D call. The germline gives CDR1 SGDLS, CDR2 YYNGEE. There are 13 residues in the CDR3. V dropped 1 base and J dropped 1 base, with 5 bases sitting between them. CDR3 nucleotide sequence: TGTGCCAGCAGCGTATGGGGGAACACTGAAGCTTTCTTT. Amino acid sequence: CASSVWGNTEAFF.

The rearrangement uses TRBV5-1 and TRBJ1-2; 8 positions agree with TRBD1. CDR1 and CDR2 (germline): SGHRS, YFSETQ. The CDR3 covers 15 residues. The V and J ends lost 3 bases and 8 bases, in that order; junction bases with no gene match: 12. CDR3 residues: CASSWSRDRLRGYTF. CDR3 bases: TGCGCCAGCAGCTGGTCCCGGGACAGGTTGCGGGGCTACACCTTC.

This clonotype has just one count. This chain joins TRBV7-2 and TRBJ1-2; D call uncertain. The V and J ends lost 1 base and 0 bases respectively, with 9 bases between them. The germline V gene encodes CDR1 SGHTA and CDR2 FQGNSA. CDR3 length equals 15 residues. CDR3 region: CASSLGGSPNYGYTF. For the CDR3, the DNA is TGTGCCAGCAGCTTAGGAGGCAGTCCTAACTATGGCTACACCTTC.

The chain links TRBV18 to TRBJ2-1, with 7 bases matching TRBD1. The junction had 4 bases not matched to a gene; V was cut back by 4 bases and J by 4 bases. CDR1 and CDR2 from the germline V gene are KGHSH and LQKENI. The CDR3 totals 14 residues. The CDR3 sequence: CASSRGQVYNEQFF. The CDR3, as DNA: TGTGCCAGCTCACGCGGACAGGTATACAATGAGCAGTTCTTC. The full variable domain, rest sourced from reference TRBV18 and TRBJ2-1, is NAGVMQNPRHLVRRRGQEARLRCSPMKGHSHVYWYRQLPEEGLKFMVYLQKENIIDESGMPKERFSAEFPKEGPSILRIQQVVRGDSAAYFCASSRGQVYNEQFFGPGTRLTVL.

The chain combines TRBV2 with TRBJ2-3; no firm D call. V was cut by 1 base and J by 2 bases, with 7 bases left in between. CDR1 is SNHLY, CDR2 FYNNEI, per germline. This CDR3 region has 14 residues. The CDR3 DNA follows: TGTGCCAGCAGTGAAGGGAAGATCACAGATACGCAGTATTTT. It translates to CASSEGKITDTQYF.

The rearrangement links TRBV19 to TRBJ2-2; a weak D match, TRBD1 (6 bases). Between the trimmed V and J ends, which lost 7 bases and 7 bases, there was a span of 13 bases. CDR1 and CDR2 from the germline V gene are LNHDA and SQIVND (reference sequence). CDR3 size: 13 residues. CDR3 protein: CASKLQGDGELFF. CDR3 sequence (DNA): TGTGCCAGTAAATTACAGGGCGACGGGGAGCTGTTTTTT.

The genes are TRBV20-1 and TRBJ1-5, with 7 bases that match TRBD1. The CDR3 has 15 amino acids. Per germline, CDR1 DFQATT and CDR2 SNEGSKA (reference sequence). V was pared by 7 bases and J by 3 bases, with 12 bases of the junction left unmatched. The CDR3: CSVSRGRLVNQPQHF. The CDR3 nucleotides are TGCAGTGTTTCAAGGGGGCGCTTGGTCAATCAGCCCCAGCATTTT.

This chain links TRBV6-2 or TRBV6-3 with TRBJ1-5; a possible D gene is TRBD1 (6 bases). V was pared by 4 bases and J by 9 bases, with 13 bases between. The CDR3 extends over 13 amino acids. The germline V gene has CDR1 MNHEY and CDR2 SVGEGT. CDR3 sequence reads: CASSFGGALPQHF. CDR3 in DNA: TGTGCCAGCAGTTTTGGGGGGGCCTTGCCCCAGCATTTT.

The chain links TRBV9 to TRBJ2-7; D is uncertain. Looked up from germline, CDR1 is SGDLS and CDR2 is YYNGEE. Trimming took off 0 bases at V and 5 bases at J, with 18 bases between the two ends. This CDR3 is built from 16 residues. Here the CDR3 DNA reads TGTGCCAGCAGCGTAGGGTCTTCGGCCACGCCCCACGAGCAGTACTTC. Its protein product is CASSVGSSATPHEQYF.

The chain has TRBV7-9 and TRBJ2-2, with a possible D match to TRBD2 (6 bases). Trimming shortened V by 8 bases and J by 4 bases, and 14 bases separated the two germline ends. This CDR3 is built from 14 residues. CDR1 is SEHNR and CDR2 is FQNEAQ in the germline V gene (reference sequence). The CDR3 loop reads CASSDGGTTGELFF. The CDR3 nucleotides are TGTGCCAGCTCTGATGGAGGGACCACCGGGGAGCTGTTTTTT.

V usage is TRBV20-1 and J usage is TRBJ1-5; TRBD1 matches 7 bases. Germline CDR1 is DFQATT and CDR2 is SNEGSKA (reference sequence). This CDR3 is 13 amino acids long. V lost 6 bases and J lost 5; bases outside the gene matches: 7. CDR3 nucleotide sequence: TGCAGTGCGACCCAGGGGGGCGATCAGCCCCAGCATTTT. Translating it yields CSATQGGDQPQHF.

This chain links TRBV29-1 with TRBJ2-1; D ambiguous. Germline CDR1 is SQVTM and CDR2 is ANQGSEA. The CDR3 spans 10 residues. Trimming shortened V by 7 bases and J by 5 bases, and 6 bases separated the two germline ends. CDR3 nucleotides: TGCAGCGCCGAGAACAATGAGCAGTTCTTC. This encodes CSAENNEQFF.

V gene TRBV25-1 combines with J gene TRBJ2-5, with TRBD2 matching 10 bases. The trim removed 6 bases at V and 5 bases at J, leaving 3 bases unmatched. This CDR3 is 13 amino acids long. Germline lookup yields CDR1 MGHDK and CDR2 SYGVNS. The CDR3 is CASRLAGRETQYF. The DNA of the CDR3 is TGTGCCAGCAGACTAGCGGGACGGGAGACCCAGTACTTC. Complete variable domain (other parts from reference TRBV25-1 and TRBJ2-5): EADIYQTPRYLVIGTGKKITLECSQTMGHDKMYWYQQDPGMELHLIHYSYGVNSTEKGDLSSESTVSRIRTEHFPLTLESARPSHTSQYLCASRLAGRETQYFGPGTRLLVL.

The chain is built from TRBV20-1 and TRBJ1-1; D perhaps matches TRBD1 (5 bases). The CDR3 has 13 amino acids. The V gene lost 6 bases and the J gene lost 0 bases, with 11 bases spanning the gap. Germline V gene data show CDR1 as DFQATT and CDR2 as SNEGSKA (reference sequence). Here the CDR3 reads CSARQTMNTEAFF. In nucleotides, the CDR3 is TGCAGTGCCAGACAGACCATGAACACTGAAGCTTTCTTT.

This clonotype was seen more than once but under ten times. The chain recombines TRBV11-2 with TRBJ2-6; TRBD1 is a possible D gene (5 bases). The length of the CDR3 is 14 residues. V was shortened by 5 bases and J by 4 bases, with 9 bases between the two germline ends. Germline V gene data show CDR1 as SGHAT and CDR2 as FQNNGV. CDR3 sequence (DNA): TGTGCCAGCAGCCAGGGTACAGGGGCCAACGTCCTGACTTTC. Its protein is CASSQGTGANVLTF. Full variable domain (missing parts from reference TRBV11-2 and TRBJ2-6): EAGVAQSPRYKIIEKRQSVAFWCNPISGHATLYWYQQILGQGPKLLIQFQNNGVVDDSQLPKDRFSAERLKGVDSTLKIQPAKLEDSAVYLCASSQGTGANVLTFGAGSRLTVL.

CDR3 nucleotide sequence: TGCAGTGCTAGTGTAGCGGGGACTCAAGAGACCCAGTACTTC. Its translation: CSASVAGTQETQYF. V usage is TRBV20-1 and J usage is TRBJ2-5; TRBD2 matches 8 bases. Looked up from germline, CDR1 is DFQATT and CDR2 is SNEGSKA (reference sequence). The CDR3 is 14 residues long. J was trimmed by 2 bases and V by 3 bases; bases with no gene match: 5.

The chain links TRBV5-5 to TRBJ2-7; D possibly uses TRBD1 or TRBD2 (6 bases each). Germline-derived CDR1 and CDR2 are SGHKS and YYEKEE (reference sequence). The CDR3 has 14 residues. Trimming cost V 3 bases and J 4 bases, with 14 bases left between them. CDR3 in amino acids: CASSWRGASYEQYF. For the CDR3, the DNA is TGTGCCAGCAGCTGGAGGGGGGCGTCGTACGAGCAGTACTTC.

This rearrangement joins TRBV7-9 to TRBJ2-7; D is unclear. The germline gives CDR1 SEHNR, CDR2 FQNEAQ (reference sequence). V was cut by 5 bases and J by 3 bases, with 8 bases left in between. The CDR3 is made up of 12 amino acids. This CDR3 is CASSRLHYEQYF. DNA for the CDR3: TGTGCCAGCAGCCGCCTTCACTACGAGCAGTACTTC.

The chain carries TRBV2 and TRBJ1-2; 7 bases map to TRBD1. The CDR3 loop spans 14 amino acids. The junction had 4 bases not matched to a gene; V was cut back by 6 bases and J by 0 bases. Germline-derived CDR1 and CDR2 are SNHLY and FYNNEI. The CDR3 DNA reads TGTGCCAGCAGAGGGGACAGCCCTAACTATGGCTACACCTTC. Protein sequence: CASRGDSPNYGYTF. Filled out from reference TRBV2 and TRBJ1-2, the complete variable domain reads EPEVTQTPSHQVTQMGQEVILRCVPISNHLYFYWYRQILGQKVEFLVSFYNNEISEKSEIFDDQFSVERPDGSNFTLKIRSTKLEDSAMYFCASRGDSPNYGYTFGSGTRLTVV.

V gene TRBV10-3 combines with J gene TRBJ2-5, with D perhaps matching TRBD1 or TRBD2 (6 bases each). This CDR3 is 14 amino acids long. Germline CDR1 is ENHRY and CDR2 is SYGVKD. V lost 4 bases to trimming and J lost 3 bases, with 12 bases between them. The CDR3, as DNA: TGTGCCATCAGTGCCGACAGGAGGGAAGAGACCCAGTACTTC. It is translated as CAISADRREETQYF.

The chain employs TRBV3-1 and TRBJ2-1; 9 nucleotides line up with TRBD2. Looked up from germline, CDR1 is LGHDT and CDR2 is YNNKEL (reference sequence). Losses at the gene ends were 4 bases for V and 5 bases for J; bases not matched to a gene: 6. This CDR3 spans 15 amino acids. The CDR3 nucleotides are TGTGCCAGCAGCCGCGGGGGGGCATTCGACAATGAGCAGTTCTTC. This codes for CASSRGGAFDNEQFF.

The chain recombines TRBV6-1 with TRBJ2-5; tentatively, D is TRBD2 (5 bases). Per germline, CDR1 MNHNS and CDR2 SASEGT. V lost 6 bases and J 4 bases, leaving 15 bases between the germline ends. The CDR3 spans 14 residues. The CDR3 reads CASRIISVGETQYF. In nucleotides, the CDR3 is TGTGCCAGCAGAATTATTAGCGTAGGAGAGACCCAGTACTTC.

This chain's CDR3 is CAAPLFLSYEQYF. DNA of the CDR3: TGTGCCGCTCCTCTCTTTCTCTCCTACGAGCAGTACTTC. The V call is TRBV13, the J call TRBJ2-7, with D hard to call. Trimming removed 11 bases at V and 0 bases at J, with 14 bases between. This CDR3 has 13 amino acids. Germline V CDR1 and CDR2: PRHDT, FYEKMQ (reference sequence).